One and the same sample provided the 11 T cell receptor beta chains below, sequenced in a study of cytotoxic CD8 clonotypes in ibrutinib-treated CLL. TCRdb's table, derived via immunoSEQ multiplex PCR, lists solely in-frame clones and lacks some. Altogether roughly 130,000 clones are present, approximately 90% being singletons, with the ten largest covering 9.5% to 14%. The sequences come from PBMCs, collected after 12 months of ibrutinib treatment. These TCRs come from a human donor with chronic lymphocytic leukemia.

The V call is TRBV7-2, the J call TRBJ1-1, with D possibly matching TRBD1 (5 bases). CDR1 and CDR2 (germline): SGHTA, FQGNSA. The CDR3 runs 13 residues. The V gene lost 8 bases and the J gene lost 7 bases, with 17 bases spanning the gap. CDR3 sequence: CASGGYGEGEAFF. The CDR3 DNA reads as TGTGCCAGCGGGGGATACGGGGAGGGTGAAGCTTTCTTT.

V is TRBV2 and J is TRBJ1-5, with a possible D match to TRBD1 (5 bases). Germline V lookup: CDR1 SNHLY, CDR2 FYNNEI. This CDR3 contains 14 residues. V gave up 6 bases and J gave up 5 bases, with 14 bases separating them. CDR3 bases: TGTGCCAGCAGACGAGGGGATAGGGATCAGCCCCAGCATTTT. Translating gives CASRRGDRDQPQHF.

This clone was counted at least ten times. In the same sample, other DNA sequences code for this CDR3. This chain uses TRBV15 with TRBJ1-2; tentatively, D is TRBD1 (5 bases). V was trimmed by 0 bases and J by 4 bases, leaving 12 bases between them. Germline CDR1 is LNHNV and CDR2 is YYDKDF (reference sequence). This CDR3 has 15 residues. The CDR3, as DNA: TGTGCCACCAGCAGAGATACCCAGGGCTCCTATGGCTACACCTTC. It yields the protein CATSRDTQGSYGYTF.

J is TRBJ1-2 and V is TRBV20-1; D ambiguous. The CDR3 consists of 11 residues. The germline V gene encodes CDR1 DFQATT and CDR2 SNEGSKA (reference sequence). Trimming removed 4 bases from V and 6 bases from J, with 9 bases in between. The CDR3 coding sequence is TGCAGTGCTAAACAGAGGCATGGCTACACCTTC. It specifies CSAKQRHGYTF.

V is TRBV5-6 and J is TRBJ2-7; possibly TRBD1 for D (5 bases). CDR1 is SGHDT and CDR2 is YYEEEE in the germline V gene. The CDR3 is 11 amino acids. Between the trimmed V and J ends, which lost 0 bases and 12 bases, there was a span of 10 bases. The CDR3 DNA follows: TGTGCCAGCAGCTTGGGTGGGGCGAGGTACTTC. It is translated as CASSLGGARYF.

This chain links TRBV9 with TRBJ1-5, with TRBD1 matching 9 bases. V lost 0 bases, J lost 7 bases, and 5 bases stayed unmatched. There are 15 residues in the CDR3. The germline gives CDR1 SGDLS, CDR2 YYNGEE. CDR3 nucleotides: TGTGCCAGCAGCGTAGGGCCACAGGGGGCGCAGCCCCAGCATTTT. Amino acids: CASSVGPQGAQPQHF.

The chain combines TRBV10-3 with TRBJ2-3; no clear D. The CDR3 covers 12 residues. V lost 6 bases to trimming and J lost 4 bases, with 8 bases between them. Germline CDR1 ENHRY, CDR2 SYGVKD. CDR3 sequence: CAISRGADTQYF. In DNA form, the CDR3 reads TGTGCCATCAGCCGAGGAGCAGATACGCAGTATTTT.

V is TRBV28 and J is TRBJ2-7; D tentatively reads TRBD1 or TRBD2 (5 bases each). V was trimmed by 3 bases and J by 4 bases, leaving 16 bases between them. CDR3 length equals 15 residues. Germline CDR1 MDHEN, CDR2 SYDVKM. In nucleotides, the CDR3 is TGTGCCAGCAGTTTCTCCGGGGCAAACCCATACGAGCAGTACTTC. Its protein is CASSFSGANPYEQYF. The entire variable domain, with the rest obtained from reference TRBV28 and TRBJ2-7, is as follows: DVKVTQSSRYLVKRTGEKVFLECVQDMDHENMFWYRQDPGLGLRLIYFSYDVKMKEKGDIPEGYSVSREKKERFSLILESASTNQTSMYLCASSFSGANPYEQYFGPGTRLTVT.

The chain is built from TRBV4-2 and TRBJ2-3, with TRBD2 matching 8 bases. V lost 4 bases, J lost 2 bases, and 32 bases stayed unmatched. The V gene's germline CDR1 is LGHNA and CDR2 YNFKEQ. The CDR3 runs 24 residues. For the CDR3, the DNA is TGTGCCAGCAGCCCCCGACTGGGGGGGGCTCTCATAGGAAGCGGGAGTTCTATCACAGATACGCAGTATTTT. The encoded protein is CASSPRLGGALIGSGSSITDTQYF.

This chain joins TRBV11-2 and TRBJ2-7; D not resolved. Germline CDR1 and CDR2: SGHAT and FQNNGV. Trimming pared 1 base from V and 0 bases from J, leaving 7 bases between. The CDR3 sequence is 14 residues long. CDR3 bases: TGTGCCAGCAGCTTAGTCTCCGGCTCCTACGAGCAGTACTTC. Translated, it gives CASSLVSGSYEQYF.

The V and J genes are TRBV9 and TRBJ2-5, with D unresolved. V was shortened by 2 bases and J by 4 bases, with 42 bases between the two germline ends. The germline V gene encodes CDR1 SGDLS and CDR2 YYNGEE. This CDR3 comprises 24 residues. The CDR3 loop is CASSVEPRCYQRPRSSPPRETQYF. The CDR3 DNA reads as TGTGCCAGCAGCGTCGAGCCCCGCTGCTACCAACGACCGCGTAGTTCCCCCCCTCGAGAGACCCAGTACTTC. Full variable domain (remainder filled in from reference TRBV9 and TRBJ2-5): DSGVTQTPKHLITATGQRVTLRCSPRSGDLSVYWYQQSLDQGLQFLIQYYNGEERAKGNILERFSAQQFPDLHSELNLSSLELGDSALYFCASSVEPRCYQRPRSSPPRETQYFGPGTRLLVL.